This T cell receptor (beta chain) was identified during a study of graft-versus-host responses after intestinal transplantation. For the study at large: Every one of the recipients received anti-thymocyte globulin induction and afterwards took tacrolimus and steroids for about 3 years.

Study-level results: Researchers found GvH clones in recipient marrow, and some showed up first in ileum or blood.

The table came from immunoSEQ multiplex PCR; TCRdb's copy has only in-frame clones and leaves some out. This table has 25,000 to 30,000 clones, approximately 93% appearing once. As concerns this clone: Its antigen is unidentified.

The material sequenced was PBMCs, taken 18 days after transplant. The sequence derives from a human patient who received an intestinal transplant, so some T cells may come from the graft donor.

CDR3 sequence: CASRATLGLYDGYTF. CDR3 nucleotides: TGTGCCAGCAGAGCAACACTCGGGCTATATGATGGCTACACCTTC. The V and J genes are TRBV2 and TRBJ1-2; D is ambiguous. CDR3 length equals 15 residues. Between the trimmed V and J ends, which lost 6 bases and 6 bases, there was a span of 20 bases. Germline CDR1 and CDR2: SNHLY and FYNNEI.